This T cell receptor beta chain comes out of a study of identical twins. Study-wide points: Reduced insertions were recorded for abundant cord blood beta clonotypes, with no such pattern in memory repertoires. The conclusions drew on cross-sectional statistical analysis instead of tracking the same donors. Analyses of zero insertions could, in part, be confounded by invariant MAIT and iNKT cells.

About this clonotype itself: Its antigen is currently unknown.

Healthy Caucasians made up all donors. TCRdb ran MiXCR on the 5' RACE reads and lists one entry per CDR3 protein. The sample has about 530,000 distinct CDR3 sequences, 20% to 25% seen once. The length of the CDR3 is 14 residues. CDR1 LNHDA and CDR2 SQIVND come from the germline V gene (reference sequence). V dropped 7 bases and J dropped 4; count of bases not matched to a gene: 5. The data also belong to a second study, concerning yellow fever vaccine responses in identical twins.

Sequenced: CD4+ T cells sorted from blood. The chain carries TRBV19 and TRBJ1-1; TRBD1 matches 11 bases. This sequence was found in a young woman in good health. The CDR3 loop reads CASTDRGRFTEAFF. CDR3 in DNA: TGTGCCAGTACGGACAGGGGGCGCTTCACTGAAGCTTTCTTT.